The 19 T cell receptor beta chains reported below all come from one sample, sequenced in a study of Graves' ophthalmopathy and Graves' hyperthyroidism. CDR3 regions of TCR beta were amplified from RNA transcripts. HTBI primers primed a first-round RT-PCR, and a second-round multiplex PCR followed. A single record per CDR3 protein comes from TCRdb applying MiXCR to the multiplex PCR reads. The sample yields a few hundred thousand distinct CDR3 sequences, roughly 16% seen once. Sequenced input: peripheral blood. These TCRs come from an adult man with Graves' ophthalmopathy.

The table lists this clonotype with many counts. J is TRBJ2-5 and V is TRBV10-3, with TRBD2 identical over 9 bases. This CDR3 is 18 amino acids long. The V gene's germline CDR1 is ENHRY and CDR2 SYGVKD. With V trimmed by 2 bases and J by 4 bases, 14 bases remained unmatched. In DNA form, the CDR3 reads TGTGCCATCAGTGAGATCAGGAGTAGCGGGAGCAGTAGAGAGACCCAGTACTTC. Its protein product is CAISEIRSSGSSRETQYF.

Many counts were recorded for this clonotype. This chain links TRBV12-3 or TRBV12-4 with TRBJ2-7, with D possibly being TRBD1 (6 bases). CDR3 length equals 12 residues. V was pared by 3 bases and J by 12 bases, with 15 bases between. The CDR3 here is CASSFPTGTRYF. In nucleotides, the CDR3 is TGTGCCAGCAGTTTCCCAACAGGGACGCGGTACTTC.

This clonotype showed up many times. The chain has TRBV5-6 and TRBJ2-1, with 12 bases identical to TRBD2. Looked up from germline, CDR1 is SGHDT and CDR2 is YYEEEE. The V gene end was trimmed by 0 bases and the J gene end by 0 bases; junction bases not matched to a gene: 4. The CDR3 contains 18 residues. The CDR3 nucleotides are TGTGCCAGCAGCTTGGGACTAGCGGGAGTACCCTCCTACAATGAGCAGTTCTTC. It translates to CASSLGLAGVPSYNEQFF.

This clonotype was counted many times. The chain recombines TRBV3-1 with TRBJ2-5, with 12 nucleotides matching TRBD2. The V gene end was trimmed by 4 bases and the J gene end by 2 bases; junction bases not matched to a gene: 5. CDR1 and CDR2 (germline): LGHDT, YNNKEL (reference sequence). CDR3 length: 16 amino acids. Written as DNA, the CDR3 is TGTGCCAGCAGCCCCGAAGGACTAGCGGGACAAGAGACCCAGTACTTC. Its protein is CASSPEGLAGQETQYF.

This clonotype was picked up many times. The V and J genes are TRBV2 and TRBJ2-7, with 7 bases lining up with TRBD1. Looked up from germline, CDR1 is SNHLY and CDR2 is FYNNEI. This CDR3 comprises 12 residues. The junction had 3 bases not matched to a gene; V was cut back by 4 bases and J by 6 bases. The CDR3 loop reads CASSVDRTEQYF. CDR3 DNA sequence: TGTGCCAGCAGTGTGGACAGGACCGAGCAGTACTTC.

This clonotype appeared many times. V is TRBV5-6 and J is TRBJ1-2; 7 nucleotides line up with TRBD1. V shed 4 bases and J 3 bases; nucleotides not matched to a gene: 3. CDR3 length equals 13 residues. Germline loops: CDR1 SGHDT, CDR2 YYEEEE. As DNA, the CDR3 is TGTGCCAGCAGCCCAGGGGGGTACTATGGCTACACCTTC. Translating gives CASSPGGYYGYTF. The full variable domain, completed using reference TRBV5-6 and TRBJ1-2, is DAGVTQSPTHLIKTRGQQVTLRCSPKSGHDTVSWYQQALGQGPQFIFQYYEEEERQRGNFPDRFSGHQFPNYSSELNVNALLLGDSALYLCASSPGGYYGYTFGSGTRLTVV.

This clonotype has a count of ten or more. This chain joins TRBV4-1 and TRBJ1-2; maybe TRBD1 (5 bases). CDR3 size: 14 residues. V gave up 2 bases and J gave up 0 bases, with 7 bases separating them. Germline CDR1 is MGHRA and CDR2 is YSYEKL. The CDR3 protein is CASSQRGSNYGYTF. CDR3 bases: TGCGCCAGCAGCCAAAGGGGCTCTAACTATGGCTACACCTTC.

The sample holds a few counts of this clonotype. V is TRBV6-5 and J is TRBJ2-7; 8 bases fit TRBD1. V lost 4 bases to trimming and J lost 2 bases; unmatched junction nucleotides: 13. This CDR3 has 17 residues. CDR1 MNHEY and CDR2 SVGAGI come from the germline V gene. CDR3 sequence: CASSLRRGQAKAYEQYF. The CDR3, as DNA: TGTGCCAGCAGTTTAAGGCGGGGACAGGCCAAAGCCTACGAGCAGTACTTC.

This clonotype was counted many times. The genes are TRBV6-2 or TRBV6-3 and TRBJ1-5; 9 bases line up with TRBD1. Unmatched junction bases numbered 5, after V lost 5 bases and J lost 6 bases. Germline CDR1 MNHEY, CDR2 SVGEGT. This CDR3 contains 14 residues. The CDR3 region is CASSDPTGGQPQHF. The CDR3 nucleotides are TGTGCCAGCAGTGATCCGACAGGGGGTCAGCCCCAGCATTTT.

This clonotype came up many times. CDR3 in DNA: TGTGCCAGCAGTTTTCAAGCGGGCAAACAAGAGACCCAGTACTTC. It specifies CASSFQAGKQETQYF. This chain joins TRBV27 and TRBJ2-5; tentatively, D is TRBD2 (6 bases). Trimming removed 3 bases at V and 2 bases at J, with 13 bases between. This CDR3 is built from 15 residues. Looked up from germline, CDR1 is MNHEY and CDR2 is SMNVEV (reference sequence).

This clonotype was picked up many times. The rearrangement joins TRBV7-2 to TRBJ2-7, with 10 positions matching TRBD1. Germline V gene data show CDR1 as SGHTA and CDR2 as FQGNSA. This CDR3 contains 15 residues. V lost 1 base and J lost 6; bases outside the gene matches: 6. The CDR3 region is CASSLVSGTGAEQYF. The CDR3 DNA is TGTGCCAGCAGCTTAGTTTCCGGGACAGGGGCCGAGCAGTACTTC.

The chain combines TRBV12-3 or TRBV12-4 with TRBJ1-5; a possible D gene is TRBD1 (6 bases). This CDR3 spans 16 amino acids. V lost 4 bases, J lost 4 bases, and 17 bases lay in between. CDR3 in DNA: TGTGCCAGCAGTTACCACAAGGGGGGCTGGAATCAGCCCCAGCATTTT. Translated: CASSYHKGGWNQPQHF.

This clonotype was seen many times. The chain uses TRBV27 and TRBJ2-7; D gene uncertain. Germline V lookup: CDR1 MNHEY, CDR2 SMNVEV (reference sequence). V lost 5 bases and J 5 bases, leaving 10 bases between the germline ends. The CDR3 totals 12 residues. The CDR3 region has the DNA TGTGCCAGCAGTCGGAACGATAACGAGCAGTACTTC. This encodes CASSRNDNEQYF.

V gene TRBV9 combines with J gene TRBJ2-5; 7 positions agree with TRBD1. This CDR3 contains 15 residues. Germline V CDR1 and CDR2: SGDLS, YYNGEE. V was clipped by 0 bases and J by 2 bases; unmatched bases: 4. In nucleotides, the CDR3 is TGTGCCAGCAGCGTAGAAGGCAGGGGGCAAGAGACCCAGTACTTC. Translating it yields CASSVEGRGQETQYF.

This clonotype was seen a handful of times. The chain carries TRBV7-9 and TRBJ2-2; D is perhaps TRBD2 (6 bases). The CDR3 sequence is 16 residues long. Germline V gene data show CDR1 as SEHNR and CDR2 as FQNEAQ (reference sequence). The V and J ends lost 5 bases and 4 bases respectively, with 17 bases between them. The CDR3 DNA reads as TGTGCCAGCAGCACGCGGGGTGCCGGGGGCACCGGGGAGCTGTTTTTT. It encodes CASSTRGAGGTGELFF.

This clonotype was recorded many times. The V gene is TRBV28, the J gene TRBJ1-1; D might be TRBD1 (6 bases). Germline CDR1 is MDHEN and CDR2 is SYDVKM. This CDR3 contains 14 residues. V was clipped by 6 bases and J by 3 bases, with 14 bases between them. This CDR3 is CASRPAGGYTEAFF. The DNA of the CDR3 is TGTGCCAGCAGGCCCGCGGGGGGCTACACTGAAGCTTTCTTT.

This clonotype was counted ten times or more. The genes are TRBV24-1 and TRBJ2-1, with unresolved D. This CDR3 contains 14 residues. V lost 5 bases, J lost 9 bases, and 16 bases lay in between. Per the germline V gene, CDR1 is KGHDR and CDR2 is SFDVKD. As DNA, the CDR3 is TGTGCCACCAGTGCCCTCGGTCCTAGTGTTGAGCAGTTCTTC. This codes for CATSALGPSVEQFF.

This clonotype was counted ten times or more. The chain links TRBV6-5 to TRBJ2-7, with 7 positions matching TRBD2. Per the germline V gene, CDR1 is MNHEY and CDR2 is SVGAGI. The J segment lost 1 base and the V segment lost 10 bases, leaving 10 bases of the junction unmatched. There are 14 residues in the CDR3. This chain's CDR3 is CATTGLAVSYEQYF. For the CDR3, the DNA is TGTGCCACCACGGGGCTAGCGGTGTCCTACGAGCAGTACTTC.

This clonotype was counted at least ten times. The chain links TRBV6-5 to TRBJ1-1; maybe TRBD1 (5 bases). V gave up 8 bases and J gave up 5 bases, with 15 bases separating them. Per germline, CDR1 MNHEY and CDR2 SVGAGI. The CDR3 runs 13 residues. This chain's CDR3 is CASLQGAGTEAFF. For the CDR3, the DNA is TGTGCCAGCTTGCAGGGAGCGGGAACTGAAGCTTTCTTT.